A single sample is the source of the 7 T cell receptor beta chains below, sequenced in a study of cytomegalovirus exposure and HLA in healthy donors. Both 60 Vbeta primers and 13 Jbeta primers went into the PCR. Clones were sequenced by immunoSEQ multiplex PCR, and TCRdb holds only the in-frame ones, with some missing. The sample has 120,000 to 150,000 clones, 60% to 85% seen once. The sample comprised PBMCs. The receptors were gathered from a woman aged 40 to 50 in good health and CMV-seropositive.

The CDR3 loop reads CASSAGAYNEQFF. For the CDR3, the DNA is TGCGCCAGCTCTGCGGGGGCCTACAATGAGCAGTTCTTC. The chain combines TRBV5-1 with TRBJ2-1; 7 nucleotides line up with TRBD2. Trimming at V came to 7 bases and at J to 2 bases, leaving 3 bases not matched to a gene. The germline V gene has CDR1 SGHRS and CDR2 YFSETQ. This CDR3 is built from 13 residues.

This clone has only a few counts. This chain connects TRBV19 to TRBJ2-2; 9 bases line up with TRBD2. The germline CDR1 and CDR2 sequences are LNHDA and SQIVND (reference sequence). The CDR3 is 14 amino acids. The V segment lost 9 bases and the J segment 6 bases; nucleotides outside the gene matches: 8. DNA for the CDR3: TGTGCCAGCACGCTAGCGGGAATAGCCGGGGAGCTGTTTTTT. Amino acids: CASTLAGIAGELFF.

The chain employs TRBV29-1 and TRBJ1-1; maybe TRBD1 (5 bases). The CDR3 loop spans 14 amino acids. In germline, CDR1 is SQVTM, CDR2 ANQGSEA. Between the trimmed V and J ends, which lost 5 bases and 2 bases, there was a span of 15 bases. This chain's CDR3 is CSVQTGRFNTEAFF. In nucleotides, the CDR3 is TGCAGCGTTCAAACAGGCCGGTTTAACACTGAAGCTTTCTTT.

The chain combines TRBV6-6 with TRBJ2-3, with a tentative D call TRBD2 (7 bases). The CDR3 is 15 amino acids. Germline CDR1 reads MNHNY; CDR2 reads SVGAGI (reference sequence). V was clipped by 5 bases and J by 1 base, with 13 bases between them. The CDR3 bases are TGTGCCAGCAGTAAGAGGGGGGGCGGCACAGATACGCAGTATTTT. Translated: CASSKRGGGTDTQYF.

This clone has only one observation. The chain is built from TRBV30 and TRBJ1-5; TRBD1 is a possible D gene (5 bases). Germline V gene sequence: CDR1 GTSNPN, CDR2 SVGIG (reference sequence). The ends were cut back, 2 bases at V and 6 bases at J, with 11 bases in the middle. The CDR3 is 13 amino acids. The DNA for the CDR3 is TGTGCCTGGAGTACAGCGGGGGGTCAGCCCCAGCATTTT. Translated: CAWSTAGGQPQHF. The whole variable domain, remainder taken from reference TRBV30 and TRBJ1-5, is SQTIHQWPATLVQPVGSPLSLECTVEGTSNPNLYWYRQAAGRGLQLLFYSVGIGQISSEVPQNLSASRPQDRQFILSSKKLLLSDSGFYLCAWSTAGGQPQHFGDGTRLSIL.

V and J are TRBV9 and TRBJ2-3; maybe TRBD2 (5 bases). V was clipped by 0 bases and J by 1 base, with 9 bases between them. CDR1 and CDR2 (germline): SGDLS, YYNGEE. The CDR3 covers 15 residues. The CDR3 region has the DNA TGTGCCAGCAGCGTAGGACTAATGGGCACAGATACGCAGTATTTT. Amino acid sequence: CASSVGLMGTDTQYF.

The chain employs TRBV30 and TRBJ2-4; TRBD1 might be the D (5 bases). The germline V and J ends were trimmed by 0 bases and 0 bases, with 12 bases remaining between them. The CDR3 covers 16 residues. Germline CDR1 GTSNPN, CDR2 SVGIG (reference sequence). CDR3 bases: TGTGCCTGGAGTGTACAGGTTGTAGGAGCCAAAAACATTCAGTACTTC. As protein: CAWSVQVVGAKNIQYF. The whole variable domain, remainder taken from reference TRBV30 and TRBJ2-4, is SQTIHQWPATLVQPVGSPLSLECTVEGTSNPNLYWYRQAAGRGLQLLFYSVGIGQISSEVPQNLSASRPQDRQFILSSKKLLLSDSGFYLCAWSVQVVGAKNIQYFGAGTRLSVL.